This T cell receptor (beta chain) was profiled in a study of CD8+CD57+ T cells in acquired aplastic anemia. Whole-study findings and limits: Shared by patients and controls, 25 to 30 CD8+ CDR3s were abundant in patients.

V trimming: 8 bases; J trimming: 0 bases; junction bases outside the gene matches: 5. This CDR3 spans 14 amino acids. Germline-derived CDR1 and CDR2 are SNHLY and FYNNEI. Previously, flow cytometry had revealed CD8+CD57+ cell expansion in the patients chosen for sequencing. Patients, without exception, had severe acquired aplastic anemia. Genomic DNA provided the template from which TCR beta VDJ and CDR3 profiles were obtained. MiXCR, run by TCRdb on the reads, gives a single entry per CDR3 protein. This table has roughly 200,000 distinct CDR3 sequences, around 60% appearing once. This clonotype has a handful of counts. What it recognizes is unknown.

The TCR comes from a human donor with aplastic anemia. The gene calls are TRBV2 and TRBJ2-7, with TRBD1 matching over 9 bases. The material sequenced was sorted CD4+, CD8+, or CD8+CD57+ T cells (not recorded which) from PBMCs. The chain's CDR3 is CASHRDRASYEQYF. CDR3 sequence (DNA): TGTGCCAGCCACCGGGACAGGGCCTCCTACGAGCAGTACTTC.